The clone carrying this T cell receptor beta chain was detected only once. This sample is drawn from a study of cytomegalovirus exposure and HLA in healthy donors. PCR primers comprised 60 Vbeta and 13 Jbeta primers. TCRdb's table, derived via immunoSEQ multiplex PCR, lists solely in-frame clones and lacks some. The sample has about 150,000 clones; roughly 77% are singletons. The CDR3 contains 16 residues. CDR1 and CDR2 (germline): MNHEY, SVGAGI. Trimming cost V 2 bases and J 4 bases, with 18 bases left between them. The sample consisted of PBMCs. The source is a human donor in good health. This chain links TRBV6-5 with TRBJ2-7; D remains unclear. The CDR3 sequence is CASSYTAPQPTYEQYF. CDR3 coding DNA: TGTGCCAGCAGTTACACGGCTCCACAGCCTACGTACGAGCAGTACTTC.